The 14 T cell receptor beta chains below all came from one sample that was sequenced in a study of CDR3 diversity in severe acne (dated by TCRdb to the late 2010s). Library creation used PCR. Instrument on record: Illumina HiSeq 2000. TCRdb's own reprocessing of the public reads used fastp at Q25 and MiXCR and kept productive beta chains. Identical CDR3 protein sequences are pooled into one entry, listed with their most common genes and DNA. The sample records more than 70,000 distinct CDR3 sequences, 45% to 50% of which are singletons. About a tenth of the sample lies in the top ten. The sequenced sample was blood. The receptors were sampled from a male donor in good health, serving as a control.

The count of this clonotype is one. The chain links TRBV20-1 to TRBJ2-7, with D tentatively TRBD1 (6 bases). TRBJ2-1 explains the end of the DNA better; the J call may be wrong. The germline V gene encodes CDR1 DFQATT and CDR2 SNEGSKA (reference sequence). This CDR3 has 11 residues. CDR3 in DNA: TGCAGTGGCAGGGGAGACAATGAGCAGTTCTTC. Amino acids: CSGRGDNEQFF.

The V and J genes are TRBV28 and TRBJ2-7; D uncertain. The germline V gene has CDR1 MDHEN and CDR2 SYDVKM. The length of the CDR3 is 14 residues. V was trimmed by 6 bases and J by 0 bases, leaving 12 bases between them. CDR3 DNA sequence: TGTGCCAGCAGCGTCGGTCAGACCTCCTACGAGCAGTACTTC. It encodes CASSVGQTSYEQYF.

This sequence joins TRBV2 and TRBJ2-3; 14 nucleotides align to TRBD2. The CDR3 contains 18 residues. J was trimmed by 4 bases and V by 4 bases; bases with no gene match: 10. Germline CDR1 SNHLY, CDR2 FYNNEI. This CDR3 reads CASSGVGTSGGPSDTQYF. For the CDR3, the DNA is TGTGCCAGCAGTGGAGTTGGGACTAGCGGGGGACCCTCAGATACGCAGTATTTT.

Of note for this clonotype: It may be a read error: a sequence one base away is much more abundant. The chain combines TRBV11-2 with TRBJ2-5, with D unresolved. There are 15 residues in the CDR3. The V gene's germline CDR1 is SGHAT and CDR2 FQNNGV. CDR3 bases: TGTGACAGCAGCCTTGAATGGGCCAAGCAAGAGACCCAGTACTTC. It yields the protein CDSSLEWAKQETQYF.

V is TRBV6-4 and J is TRBJ2-2; the D gene is possibly TRBD1 (6 bases). The CDR3 is made up of 13 amino acids. Trimming pared 8 bases from V and 1 base from J, leaving 8 bases between. The germline V gene has CDR1 MRHNA and CDR2 SNTAGT. DNA for the CDR3: TGTGCCAGCGAGGACAGGAACACCGGGGAGCTGTTTTTT. Protein: CASEDRNTGELFF.

This clonotype was seen a handful of times. V is TRBV29-1 and J is TRBJ2-7; no definite D call. This CDR3 spans 11 amino acids. Trimming shortened V by 3 bases and J by 7 bases, and 10 bases separated the two germline ends. Germline lookup yields CDR1 SQVTM and CDR2 ANQGSEA. CDR3: CSVEALGEQYF. Written as DNA, the CDR3 is TGCAGCGTTGAGGCTCTGGGGGAGCAGTACTTC.

The chain recombines TRBV25-1 with TRBJ1-2; no definite D call. The CDR3 totals 14 residues. Trimming left V 3 bases short and J 4 bases short, with 12 bases between. Germline lookup yields CDR1 MGHDK and CDR2 SYGVNS. CDR3 sequence: CASSEAGPSYGYTF. CDR3 coding DNA: TGTGCCAGCAGTGAGGCAGGTCCCAGCTATGGCTACACCTTC.

This chain's CDR3 is CASSQGVPLEGFGGEQYF. CDR3 in DNA: TGTGCCAGCAGCCAAGGGGTCCCTCTCGAGGGGTTCGGGGGCGAGCAGTACTTC. The chain employs TRBV3-1 and TRBJ2-7; tentatively, D is TRBD2 (6 bases). The CDR3 contains 18 residues. Between the trimmed V and J ends, which lost 1 base and 6 bases, there was a span of 25 bases. The germline V gene has CDR1 LGHDT and CDR2 YNNKEL (reference sequence).

This clonotype was found many times. The chain employs TRBV3-1 and TRBJ1-5, with TRBD1 matching over 9 bases. Germline trimming cut 3 bases from V and 5 bases from J; bases unmatched to any gene: 8. The CDR3 totals 16 residues. CDR1 is LGHDT and CDR2 is YNNKEL in the germline V gene (reference sequence). In DNA, the CDR3 is TGTGCCAGCAGCCACACAGGGACAGGGACGGATCAGCCCCAGCATTTT. Its translation is CASSHTGTGTDQPQHF.

The genes are TRBV7-3 and TRBJ2-7; the match to TRBD1 covers 9 bases. Germline CDR1 is SGHTA and CDR2 is FQGTGA. Losses at the gene ends were 5 bases for V and 3 bases for J; bases not matched to a gene: 5. CDR3 length: 14 residues. This CDR3 is CASSPGQGHYEQYF. DNA for the CDR3: TGTGCCAGCAGCCCGGGACAGGGCCACTACGAGCAGTACTTC.

This clonotype was observed a few times. V gene TRBV7-9 combines with J gene TRBJ1-1; D not resolved. This CDR3 comprises 13 residues. The V end lost 6 bases, the J end lost 2 bases, and 10 bases lay between the germline ends. Germline V gene lookup returns CDR1 SEHNR and CDR2 FQNEAQ (reference sequence). CDR3 amino acids: CASSLTPNTEAFF. The CDR3 coding sequence is TGTGCCAGCAGTTTAACACCAAACACTGAAGCTTTCTTT.

A remark on this clonotype: A read error may explain this, as a much larger clone is one base away. This chain uses TRBV5-1 with TRBJ1-4, with D uncertain. This CDR3 has 14 amino acids. Per germline, CDR1 SGHRS and CDR2 YFSETQ. This CDR3 reads CASRTLTTNEKLSF. CDR3 nucleotides: TGCGCCAGCAGGACTCTGACAACTAATGAAAAACTGTCTTTT.

The V gene is TRBV2, the J gene TRBJ2-7; 10 nucleotides match TRBD1. Trimming took 8 bases from V and 5 from J; bases not matched to a gene: 9. CDR1 and CDR2 (germline): SNHLY, FYNNEI. The CDR3 runs to 14 residues. The CDR3 loop reads CASSPPDRGDEQYF. The DNA for the CDR3 is TGTGCCAGCTCACCACCGGACAGGGGGGACGAGCAGTACTTC.

Ten or more counts support this clonotype. The chain combines TRBV11-2 with TRBJ2-7; maybe TRBD1 (6 bases). The CDR3 is 14 residues long. Germline V gives CDR1 SGHAT, CDR2 FQNNGV. Trimming removed 4 bases from V and 6 bases from J, with 16 bases in between. The CDR3 DNA reads as TGTGCCAGCAGCTCAGGGGTTTGGGTTTCCGAGCAGTACTTC. This encodes CASSSGVWVSEQYF. Using reference TRBV11-2 and TRBJ2-7 for the parts outside the CDR3, the full variable domain is EAGVAQSPRYKIIEKRQSVAFWCNPISGHATLYWYQQILGQGPKLLIQFQNNGVVDDSQLPKDRFSAERLKGVDSTLKIQPAKLEDSAVYLCASSSGVWVSEQYFGPGTRLTVT.